The rows below give T cell receptor beta chains drawn from one sample of a study of T cell responses to AZD1222 COVID-19 vaccine. TCRdb keeps only in-frame clones here, not all; method: immunoSEQ multiplex PCR. Of roughly 120,000 clones listed, 85% to 90% were seen once; the top ten hold 9.5% to 15%. The source was peripheral blood, collected on day 0 of AZD1222 vaccination. Source of these receptors: an adult in good health. Both conserved end residues are part of each CDR3. The order of the fields is CDR3 DNA, CDR3 protein, V gene, D gene, J gene, clone size. D genes are given only for firm matches. A clone size is listed for some rows: how often the clone was seen (once, few, many), or a class if it is expanded.

TGTGCCAGCAGTTATTACGGGGACAGAAATTCACCCCTCCACTTT	CASSYYGDRNSPLHF	TRBV6-5	TRBD1	TRBJ1-6	once
TGTGCCAGCAGCTTAGGCCGCAGAGCATCTGCTAACTATGGCTACACCTTC	CASSLGRRASANYGYTF	TRBV11-2	-	TRBJ1-2	-
TGTGCCAGCAGCCCCGGGACAACCAATGAGCAGTTCTTC	CASSPGTTNEQFF	TRBV11-1	-	TRBJ2-1	-
TGCAGCGTTGCTTGGAGGGAAACTGAAGCTTTCTTT	CSVAWRETEAFF	TRBV29-1	-	TRBJ1-1	-
TGTGCCAGCAGCTCCGGGACAGGGGATGAAAAACTGTTTTTT	CASSSGTGDEKLFF	TRBV7-9	TRBD1	TRBJ1-4	-
TGTGCCAGCAGTTTCTCGATGTCGACTGGAAACACCATATATTTT	CASSFSMSTGNTIYF	TRBV28	-	TRBJ1-3	-
TGTGCCAGCAGCCGTCCCGGGACTAGCTATAAGGGACAGTACTTC	CASSRPGTSYKGQYF	TRBV11-2	TRBD2	TRBJ2-7	-
TGTGCCAGCAGTTTTTCCAGGAATAATTCACCCCTCCACTTT	CASSFSRNNSPLHF	TRBV27	-	TRBJ1-6	-
TGTGCCAGCAGTGACGACCTGGGAGCCAAAAACATTCAGTACTTC	CASSDDLGAKNIQYF	TRBV2	-	TRBJ2-4	-
TGTGCCAGCTCACCACGGGGGTCCCACGAGCAGTACTTC	CASSPRGSHEQYF	TRBV18	-	TRBJ2-7	-
TGCGCCAGCAGCCAAGCTACAGGGGTGTACAGGAACACTGAAGCTTTCTTT	CASSQATGVYRNTEAFF	TRBV4-1	TRBD1	TRBJ1-1	-
TGTGCCAGCAGCGTAGATAGGGGCCGGGATACGCAGTATTTT	CASSVDRGRDTQYF	TRBV9	-	TRBJ2-3	once
TGTGCCAGCAGCAAAGTTTCGGTGACAGACCAAGAGACCCAGTACTTC	CASSKVSVTDQETQYF	TRBV21-1	-	TRBJ2-5	-
TGTGCCAGCAGTTTCGGACTGCTTAGCAATCAGCCCCAGCATTTT	CASSFGLLSNQPQHF	TRBV27	-	TRBJ1-5	-
TGTGCCAGCAGCTTAGGCCGGCTAGGGGGGGCAACTAATGAAAAACTGTTTTTT	CASSLGRLGGATNEKLFF	TRBV13	-	TRBJ1-4	-
TGTGCCAGTAGACGTAGCGGGGGAATTTACAATGAGCAGTTCTTC	CASRRSGGIYNEQFF	TRBV19	TRBD2	TRBJ2-1	-
TGTGCCAGCAGGCCGGGTCCTACCCAAGAGACCCAGTACTTC	CASRPGPTQETQYF	TRBV3-1/TRBV3-2	-	TRBJ2-5	-
TGTGCCAGCAGCCAAGATCGGGACCAGCCCCAGCATTTT	CASSQDRDQPQHF	TRBV3-1/TRBV3-2	-	TRBJ1-5	-
TGTGCCAGCAGTTTAGCTAGCGGGAGCTACAATGAGCAGTTCTTC	CASSLASGSYNEQFF	TRBV28	TRBD2	TRBJ2-1	-
TGTGCCAGCAGTTTATCCGCCGGAGTAGGCAATGAGCAGTTCTTC	CASSLSAGVGNEQFF	TRBV27	-	TRBJ2-1	-
TGTGCCAGCAGCCGCTACAATGAGCAGTTCTTC	CASSRYNEQFF	TRBV11-2	-	TRBJ2-1	-
TGTGCCAGCAGCGTAGATAGGGCAGCCTTCGGATATGGCTACACCTTC	CASSVDRAAFGYGYTF	TRBV9	-	TRBJ1-2	few
TGTGCCACCAGTGACCCTCCCGCGGGAGGGGCGTTTGCGGAGACCCAGTACTTC	CATSDPPAGGAFAETQYF	TRBV24-1	TRBD2	TRBJ2-5	-
TGTGCCAGCAGCTTCAGGACAGCGAACTATGGCTACACCTTC	CASSFRTANYGYTF	TRBV5-8	-	TRBJ1-2	-